These T cell receptor beta chains were read from a single sample in a study of patients and donors after allogeneic stem cell transplantation. TCRdb redid the calling of the RT-PCR reads with MiXCR, one entry per CDR3 protein. Counted here are roughly 250,000 distinct CDR3 sequences, 13% to 15% occurring once; the ten biggest clones make up 11%. The specimen was blood, either unsorted or a sorted T cell fraction (not recorded which). Receptors originate from a human donor who was either an allogeneic HSCT recipient or a stem cell or donor lymphocyte infusion donor (not recorded which). It is not recorded whose cells these are; they may come from a transplant donor. Both conserved end residues are part of each CDR3.

j_call | v_call | cdr3_aa
TRBJ1-2 | TRBV20-1 | CSARGPSPFGYTF
TRBJ1-3 | TRBV5-6 | CASRQRGNTIYF
TRBJ2-7 | TRBV12-3/TRBV12-4 | CASSPTGLLYEQYF
TRBJ1-2 | TRBV7-2 | CASSLRPGQGGGGYTF
TRBJ2-6 | TRBV2 | CASRDRNSGANVLTF
TRBJ2-4 | TRBV5-1 | CASSTEGTSGRRGNIQYF
TRBJ1-3 | TRBV7-9 | CASSLDQGRRGNTIYF
TRBJ1-4 | TRBV4-3 | CASSQDLGAGSATNEKLFF
TRBJ1-1 | TRBV5-1 | CASRYVGEQNEAFF
TRBJ2-5 | TRBV18 | CASSRQQGSETQYF
TRBJ2-7 | TRBV20-1 | CSASVLASHEQYF
TRBJ2-1 | TRBV2 | CASSPTTRGQQFF
TRBJ1-2 | TRBV10-3 | CAISEGGASGNYGYTF
TRBJ2-3 | TRBV9 | CASSVAWGRGGLDTQYF
TRBJ2-1 | TRBV10-3 | CATEGLDEQFF
TRBJ1-1 | TRBV20-1 | CSARGYRGGTEAFF
TRBJ2-5 | TRBV2 | CASSRTSLETQYF
TRBJ2-5 | TRBV11-3 | CASSKGTSGGRMTQYF
TRBJ1-5 | TRBV20-1 | CSAKADSFSNQPQHF
TRBJ1-1 | TRBV3-1 | CASSQALRGFGEAFF
TRBJ2-7 | TRBV2 | CASSEPAGMRF
TRBJ2-1 | TRBV30 | CAWSVDYNEQFF
TRBJ2-5 | TRBV20-1 | CSARTSGATQYF
TRBJ2-7 | TRBV6-2/TRBV6-3 | CASRWFGLPSYEQYF
TRBJ1-5 | TRBV19 | CASSKGQLDIPQHF
TRBJ1-5 | TRBV19 | CASSKRDIGNNQPQHF
TRBJ1-4 | TRBV3-1 | CASTLLSGERKLFF
TRBJ2-3 | TRBV30 | CAWSSGGDTDTQYF
TRBJ2-1 | TRBV6-1 | CASRFSGGNEQFF
TRBJ2-2 | TRBV29-1 | CSVEQGGSPGELFF
TRBJ2-2 | TRBV12-3/TRBV12-4 | CASSLVNSGGELFF
TRBJ2-7 | TRBV6-6 | CASSYGREYEQYF
TRBJ2-7 | TRBV5-1 | CASSQTGNSYEQYF
TRBJ2-5 | TRBV5-6 | CASSGIAGGSFRETQYF
TRBJ2-1 | TRBV5-1 | CASSLEGAGQFF
TRBJ2-1 | TRBV14 | CASSQLAGGHEQFF
TRBJ1-4 | TRBV3-1 | CASSQVGDTNEKLFF
TRBJ2-3 | TRBV14 | CASSLRRTSGMEDTQYF
TRBJ2-1 | TRBV11-2 | CASRAISRDEQFF
TRBJ2-5 | TRBV9 | CASSVGLAGGPVETQYF
TRBJ2-1 | TRBV4-3 | CASSQGGGNEQFF
TRBJ1-2 | TRBV29-1 | CSVSQEIYGYTF
TRBJ2-2 | TRBV2 | CASSDRGIGGELFF
TRBJ2-4 | TRBV7-9 | CASSFDTAKNIQYF
TRBJ2-7 | TRBV7-2 | CASSLAGRGHEQYF
TRBJ2-1 | TRBV9 | CASSALTSGGHNEQFF
TRBJ2-1 | TRBV4-1 | CASSQEIQYNEQFF
TRBJ1-1 | TRBV15 | CATSRAGLTEAFF
TRBJ2-5 | TRBV7-2 | CASSPTSTIQETQYF
TRBJ2-2 | TRBV7-2 | CATNRVGTGELFF
TRBJ2-2 | TRBV9 | CASSLTGDQYTGELFF
TRBJ1-4 | TRBV19 | CASNFIGKNEKLFF
TRBJ1-5 | TRBV3-1 | CASSQDMGGNQPQHF
TRBJ2-1 | TRBV9 | CASSGSSGSSYNEQFF
TRBJ2-1 | TRBV3-1 | CASSRTSGENEQFF
TRBJ2-5 | TRBV29-1 | CSVGARRQETQYF
TRBJ1-2 | TRBV7-2 | CASSLSSIGGNGYTF
TRBJ1-1 | TRBV5-5 | CASSPIGGRLSNTEAFF
TRBJ2-1 | TRBV11-2 | CASSLDLRLPFNEQFF